The 32 T cell receptor beta chains below come from one sample, sequenced in a study of blood T cells in healthy people across ages. Primed by a sample-barcoded 5' primer and a J-beta primer mix, a second PCR proceeded for roughly 7 to 11 cycles. TCRdb redid the calling of the 5' RACE reads with MiXCR, one entry per CDR3 protein. This table holds about 830,000 distinct CDR3 sequences, nearly 60% found once. The sequenced sample consisted of blood. The source of these receptors is a man younger than 40 in good health.

This clonotype was recorded a few times. The chain joins TRBV5-1 to TRBJ2-1, with D hard to call. The CDR3 length is 14 residues. Germline values: CDR1 SGHRS, CDR2 YFSETQ. V lost 0 bases to trimming and J lost 8 bases, with 12 bases between them. For the CDR3, the DNA is TGCGCCAGCAGCTTGGCAGTAGGCATCGATGAGCAGTTCTTC. It encodes CASSLAVGIDEQFF.

The rearrangement joins TRBV15 to TRBJ2-1; no reliable D call. CDR3 length: 14 amino acids. Trimming stripped 5 bases from V and 8 bases from J, with 16 bases between. Germline values: CDR1 LNHNV, CDR2 YYDKDF (reference sequence). CDR3 nucleotides: TGTGCCACCAGCCTCCCCTATTTAGTTGATGAGCAGTTCTTC. Protein: CATSLPYLVDEQFF. The full variable domain, completed using reference TRBV15 and TRBJ2-1, is DAMVIQNPRYQVTQFGKPVTLSCSQTLNHNVMYWYQQKSSQAPKLLFHYYDKDFNNEADTPDNFQSRRPNTSFCFLDIRSPGLGDTAMYLCATSLPYLVDEQFFGPGTRLTVL.

The chain couples TRBV28 to TRBJ2-5, with TRBD1 matching over 8 bases. The assigned J gene may be wrong: the sequence end matches TRBJ2-7 better. Germline V gene sequence: CDR1 MDHEN, CDR2 SYDVKM. This CDR3 is built from 14 residues. The CDR3 nucleotides read TGTGCCAGCAGTTCCCCCGCAGGGGGCAACGAGCAGTACTTC. Translating gives CASSSPAGGNEQYF.

This clonotype was observed a few times. This chain links TRBV29-1 with TRBJ2-1; D not certain. V lost 5 bases to trimming and J lost 9 bases, with 17 bases between them. Germline V gives CDR1 SQVTM, CDR2 ANQGSEA. The CDR3 has 13 residues. As DNA, the CDR3 is TGCAGCGTTTCCTCAACCCAGCGAGGTGAGCAGTTCTTC. Translated: CSVSSTQRGEQFF.

This clonotype was seen just once. The chain employs TRBV7-2 and TRBJ2-1; the D gene is possibly TRBD2 (6 bases). The CDR3 is 15 amino acids. The V gene's germline CDR1 is SGHTA and CDR2 FQGNSA. V lost 7 bases and J 1 base, leaving 14 bases between the germline ends. The CDR3 sequence is CASIPPGTSYNEQFF. In DNA form, the CDR3 reads TGTGCCAGCATTCCCCCCGGGACTTCCTACAATGAGCAGTTCTTC.

This clonotype has a handful of counts. The rearrangement links TRBV15 to TRBJ2-7; D may match TRBD1 or TRBD2 (5 bases each). The V end lost 0 bases, the J end lost 3 bases, and 15 bases lay between the germline ends. This CDR3 comprises 16 residues. Germline CDR1 LNHNV, CDR2 YYDKDF (reference sequence). As DNA, the CDR3 is TGTGCCACCAGCAGAGATAGAGGGACCGGGTTCTACGAGCAGTACTTC. Translation: CATSRDRGTGFYEQYF.

There are a few counts of this clonotype. The V call is TRBV20-1, the J call TRBJ2-4; 8 bases agree with TRBD2. The J call may not be correct, given that the DNA end is closer to TRBJ2-7. Germline assignment: CDR1 DFQATT and CDR2 SNEGSKA (reference sequence). The CDR3 spans 15 residues. For the CDR3, the DNA is TGCAGTGCTAGAGATCAGGGTACTAGCGGCTACGAGCAGTACTTC. Translated, it gives CSARDQGTSGYEQYF.

The chain couples TRBV4-2 to TRBJ1-1; D is unresolved. The CDR3 is made up of 16 amino acids. Germline-derived CDR1 and CDR2 are LGHNA and YNFKEQ. V lost 0 bases, J lost 0 bases, and 11 bases lay in between. The CDR3, as DNA: TGTGCCAGCAGCCAAGATTACAGCAGCATGAACACTGAAGCTTTCTTT. This encodes CASSQDYSSMNTEAFF.

The chain links TRBV6-1 to TRBJ1-5; TRBD1 matches at 8 bases. Germline assignment: CDR1 MNHNS and CDR2 SASEGT. The CDR3 contains 16 residues. Losses at the gene ends were 2 bases for V and 9 bases for J; bases not matched to a gene: 12. This CDR3 reads CASSEWVGQEKGPQHF. The CDR3 region has the DNA TGTGCCAGCAGTGAATGGGTGGGACAGGAAAAAGGGCCCCAGCATTTT.

V usage is TRBV7-9 and J usage is TRBJ2-7; TRBD2 might be the D (5 bases). Germline assignment: CDR1 SEHNR and CDR2 FQNEAQ (reference sequence). V was shortened by 7 bases and J by 2 bases, with 21 bases between the two germline ends. The CDR3 totals 16 residues. The CDR3 spells CASIQTAATGTYEQYF. DNA for the CDR3: TGTGCCAGCATACAGACTGCGGCGACGGGAACCTACGAGCAGTACTTC.

This chain uses TRBV20-1 with TRBJ1-2; D uncertain. The germline CDR1 and CDR2 sequences are DFQATT and SNEGSKA (reference sequence). The CDR3 sequence is 12 residues long. CDR3 sequence reads: CSALRQNYGYTF. Written as DNA, the CDR3 is TGCAGCGCGCTAAGGCAGAACTATGGCTACACCTTC.

The V call is TRBV6-2 or TRBV6-3, the J call TRBJ2-7; D may correspond to TRBD1 or TRBD2 (6 bases each). The CDR3 spans 15 residues. Deletions cut 8 bases from V and 0 bases from J, with 17 bases between. Germline V CDR1 and CDR2: MNHEY, SVGEGT. CDR3 in amino acids: CASGLWGQNSYEQYF. The DNA of the CDR3 is TGTGCCAGCGGACTATGGGGGCAGAACTCCTACGAGCAGTACTTC.

The V call is TRBV11-2, the J call TRBJ2-4; D uncertain. The assigned J gene may be wrong: the sequence end matches TRBJ2-7 better. Germline V gives CDR1 SGHAT, CDR2 FQNNGV. This CDR3 comprises 14 residues. The CDR3 protein is CASSLFHDFYEQYF. CDR3 in DNA: TGTGCCAGCAGCTTATTCCACGATTTCTACGAGCAGTACTTC.

The J gene is TRBJ2-3, the V gene TRBV20-1; D possibly corresponds to TRBD2 (5 bases). Germline-derived CDR1 and CDR2 are DFQATT and SNEGSKA (reference sequence). This CDR3 spans 13 amino acids. The V and J ends lost 3 bases and 5 bases respectively, with 12 bases between them. The CDR3 sequence is CSARSGMGDTQYF. In DNA form, the CDR3 reads TGCAGTGCTAGGAGCGGAATGGGAGATACGCAGTATTTT.

This chain uses TRBV7-3 with TRBJ2-3, with a weak D call TRBD2 (6 bases). Trimming removed 5 bases from V and 5 bases from J, with 14 bases in between. Germline V gene lookup returns CDR1 SGHTA and CDR2 FQGTGA. This CDR3 is 14 amino acids long. CDR3 sequence (DNA): TGTGCCAGCAGCCCAGCGGGCTGGGGAGATACGCAGTATTTT. Amino acids: CASSPAGWGDTQYF.

This chain connects TRBV5-6 to TRBJ1-2, with 12 positions matching TRBD1. With 4 bases clipped from V and 7 bases from J, the junction kept 14 bases outside the gene matches. There are 17 residues in the CDR3. Germline CDR1 and CDR2: SGHDT and YYEEEE. This CDR3 reads CASSQAPGQGAIGGYTF. The CDR3, as DNA: TGTGCCAGCAGCCAAGCACCGGGACAGGGGGCCATCGGTGGCTACACCTTC.

This sequence joins TRBV5-1 and TRBJ2-7; TRBD1 might be the D (6 bases). This CDR3 is built from 16 residues. The V gene's germline CDR1 is SGHRS and CDR2 YFSETQ. Trimming cost V 0 bases and J 3 bases, with 16 bases left between them. The CDR3 DNA sequence: TGCGCCAGCAGCTTGGTTTCAGGGGTCGAGCTCTACGAGCAGTACTTC. Translating it yields CASSLVSGVELYEQYF.

The J gene is TRBJ1-5, the V gene TRBV2, with unresolved D. V lost 6 bases to trimming and J lost 3 bases, with 9 bases between them. The CDR3 is 13 residues long. Germline CDR1 reads SNHLY; CDR2 reads FYNNEI. CDR3 residues: CASRTETNQPQHF. The CDR3 bases are TGTGCCAGCAGAACAGAAACCAATCAGCCCCAGCATTTT.

This chain connects TRBV7-8 to TRBJ2-7; D ambiguous. This CDR3 is built from 15 residues. Between the trimmed V and J ends, which lost 1 base and 3 bases, there was a span of 13 bases. Germline CDR1 and CDR2: SGHVS and FQNEAQ. DNA for the CDR3: TGTGCCAGCAGCTTAGGGCGCAAGGGCCGCTACGAGCAGTACTTC. Its translation is CASSLGRKGRYEQYF.

As for this clonotype: One end of the junction is discordant with germline, which a read error may explain. The chain joins TRBV5-8 to TRBJ2-3, with 12 bases matching TRBD1. Per the germline V gene, CDR1 is SGHTS and CDR2 is YDEGEE. This CDR3 is 16 amino acids long. CDR3: CAGSEGQGAGTDTQYF. The CDR3 bases are TGTGCCGGCAGCGAGGGACAGGGGGCTGGCACAGATACGCAGTATTTT. The full variable domain, with the rest looked up from reference TRBV5-8 and TRBJ2-3, is EAGVTQSPTHLIKTRGQQATLRCSPISGHTSVYWYQQALGLGLQFLLWYDEGEERNRGNFPPRFSGRQFPNYSSELNVNALELEDSALYLCAGSEGQGAGTDTQYFGPGTRLTVL.

The V gene is TRBV30, the J gene TRBJ2-5, with D perhaps TRBD1 or TRBD2 (5 bases each). This CDR3 has 13 residues. Germline V gene lookup returns CDR1 GTSNPN and CDR2 SVGIG (reference sequence). The CDR3 here is CAVDKGTYNEQYF. As DNA, the CDR3 is TGTGCGGTAGACAAGGGGACCTACAATGAGCAGTACTTC. Together with reference TRBV30 and TRBJ2-5, the CDR3 gives the full variable domain: SQTIHQWPATLVQPVGSPLSLECTVEGTSNPNLYWYRQAAGRGLQLLFYSVGIGQISSEVPQNLSASRPQDRQFILSSKKLLLSDSGFYLCAVDKGTYNEQYFGPGTRLLVL.

The chain couples TRBV6-1 to TRBJ1-1; 7 bases line up with TRBD1. Germline loops: CDR1 MNHNS, CDR2 SASEGT. The CDR3 spans 16 residues. V lost 4 bases, J lost 0 bases, and 8 bases stayed unmatched. The CDR3 region has the DNA TGTGCCAGCAGTGCAACTTCAGGGGGGGTGAACACTGAAGCTTTCTTT. Translating it yields CASSATSGGVNTEAFF.

The V and J genes are TRBV29-1 and TRBJ2-1; D remains ambiguous. CDR1 and CDR2 from the germline V gene are SQVTM and ANQGSEA. Trimming cost V 7 bases and J 0 bases, with 13 bases left between them. This CDR3 region has 14 residues. Written as DNA, the CDR3 is TGCAGCGGGAAGGACCCAAGCTCCTACAATGAGCAGTTCTTC. Translating it yields CSGKDPSSYNEQFF.

The V call is TRBV2, the J call TRBJ2-3, with D perhaps matching TRBD2 (6 bases). Germline loops: CDR1 SNHLY, CDR2 FYNNEI. The CDR3 extends over 17 amino acids. The ends were cut back, 1 base at V and 8 bases at J, with 22 bases in the middle. The CDR3 region is CASSEGSRLVGYGTQYF. Here the CDR3 DNA reads TGTGCCAGCAGTGAAGGATCAAGACTAGTCGGTTATGGTACGCAGTATTTT.

This clonotype was counted between two and nine times. The junction departs from germline at one end; a sequencing error may be responsible. The chain has TRBV20-1 and TRBJ1-5; D not resolved. Germline values: CDR1 DFQATT, CDR2 SNEGSKA (reference sequence). CDR3 length: 13 amino acids. CDR3 sequence (DNA): TGCAGTGCTAGACAGGTAATCAATAAGCCCCAGCATTTT. Translating gives CSARQVINKPQHF.

The CDR3 DNA is TGTGCCACCAGCAGAGTAAGCGGAATGGCAGTCGAGCAGTACTTC. Translation gives CATSRVSGMAVEQYF. This chain connects TRBV15 to TRBJ2-7; the D gene is possibly TRBD2 (5 bases). Per the germline V gene, CDR1 is LNHNV and CDR2 is YYDKDF (reference sequence). CDR3 length: 15 amino acids. V gave up 1 base and J gave up 6 bases, with 16 bases separating them.

This clonotype was recorded many times. This sequence joins TRBV18 and TRBJ2-5; D call uncertain. This CDR3 comprises 13 residues. Germline V gene sequence: CDR1 KGHSH, CDR2 LQKENI. V was pared by 6 bases and J by 5 bases, with 13 bases between. CDR3 sequence reads: CASSQSHGETQYF. Written as DNA, the CDR3 is TGTGCCAGCTCCCAGAGCCATGGGGAGACCCAGTACTTC.

The chain uses TRBV7-6 and TRBJ2-7; TRBD2 agrees at 10 bases. Germline lookup yields CDR1 SGHVS and CDR2 FNYEAQ. This CDR3 contains 15 residues. The V gene end was trimmed by 5 bases and the J gene end by 10 bases; junction bases not matched to a gene: 14. CDR3 amino acids: CASSPLTSGLSPQYF. In DNA, the CDR3 is TGTGCCAGCAGCCCCTTGACTAGCGGGTTGTCCCCTCAGTACTTC.

The chain links TRBV20-1 to TRBJ2-7, with D perhaps matching TRBD2 (5 bases). From germline, CDR1 is DFQATT and CDR2 SNEGSKA (reference sequence). This CDR3 has 14 residues. The ends were cut back, 2 bases at V and 0 bases at J, with 11 bases in the middle. The CDR3, as DNA: TGCAGTGCTAGATCGGGATTTAGCTCCTACGAGCAGTACTTC. Residues: CSARSGFSSYEQYF.

The rearrangement joins TRBV4-1 to TRBJ2-4, with TRBD1 matching over 7 bases. V shed 1 base, J shed 8 bases, and the junction held 8 bases outside the gene matches. This CDR3 is built from 15 residues. Germline V lookup: CDR1 MGHRA, CDR2 YSYEKL. CDR3 in DNA: TGCGCCAGCAGCCAAGGAGACAGGGCCAGGGACATTCAGTACTTC. Translation gives CASSQGDRARDIQYF.

V and J are TRBV11-1 and TRBJ2-1, with a tentative D call TRBD1 (6 bases). The germline V gene encodes CDR1 SGHAT and CDR2 FQDESV (reference sequence). The CDR3 is made up of 15 amino acids. V dropped 5 bases and J dropped 11 bases, with 22 bases sitting between them. The CDR3 sequence is CASSLVAGGPNKQFF. The DNA of the CDR3 is TGTGCCAGCAGCCTCGTGGCTGGGGGCCCAAATAAGCAGTTCTTC.

This clonotype is a singleton in its sample. This chain connects TRBV12-3 or TRBV12-4 to TRBJ2-5; TRBD1 matches 8 bases. The CDR3 has 19 residues. V gave up 3 bases and J gave up 0 bases; unmatched junction bases: 15. The CDR3 bases are TGTGCCAGCAGTTTGGTCTGGGCCCCAGGGGGCCGTGACCAAGAGACCCAGTACTTC. Protein sequence: CASSLVWAPGGRDQETQYF.